The 29 T cell receptor beta chains below all came from one sample that was sequenced in a study of breast tumors, draining lymph nodes, adjacent tissues (TCRdb year 2016). Libraries were prepared through multiplex PCR. Data came from an Illumina HiSeq 2000. The public reads were run again by TCRdb, first through fastp at Q25 and then through MiXCR, and only productive beta chains were kept. Every distinct CDR3 protein forms one entry, paired with its most common genes and DNA. A total of about 22,000 distinct CDR3 sequences appear in this sample, roughly 58% of them only once. More than 13% of the sample is in the top ten clones. The sequenced sample consisted of breast tumor tissue. The receptors here all came from a female donor with breast cancer. Some clones in this sample may be carry-over from other donors' samples.

V usage is TRBV20-1 and J usage is TRBJ1-6; TRBD1 aligns across 7 bases. The V segment lost 6 bases and the J segment 9 bases; nucleotides outside the gene matches: 11. This CDR3 is 14 amino acids long. Per the germline V gene, CDR1 is DFQATT and CDR2 is SNEGSKA (reference sequence). This CDR3 is CSADSPGGSSPLHF. As DNA, the CDR3 is TGCAGTGCGGACAGCCCAGGGGGTAGTTCACCCCTCCACTTT.

Relative to its sample, this clonotype is medium-sized. The chain has TRBV5-1 and TRBJ2-2; TRBD2 aligns across 8 bases. The trim removed 2 bases at V and 3 bases at J, leaving 3 bases unmatched. CDR1 and CDR2 (germline): SGHRS, YFSETQ. There are 15 residues in the CDR3. In nucleotides, the CDR3 is TGCGCCAGCAGCTTTGGACTAGCAGACACCGGGGAGCTGTTTTTT. This codes for CASSFGLADTGELFF.

This clonotype is judged medium-sized (0.01 to 0.1%). The chain has TRBV30 and TRBJ1-2; D unresolved. The CDR3 is 12 residues long. Germline V gene sequence: CDR1 GTSNPN, CDR2 SVGIG (reference sequence). Trimming removed 2 bases at V and 4 bases at J, with 8 bases between. CDR3 nucleotides: TGTGCCTGGAGTCCCCACTCCTATGGCTACACCTTC. This encodes CAWSPHSYGYTF.

This clonotype is termed large. The CDR3 nucleotides are TGTGCCAGCAGTTCAGACTGGAGGACAGGGCGCGAGCAGTACTTC. Amino acid sequence: CASSSDWRTGREQYF. The V gene is TRBV6-5, the J gene TRBJ2-7; 8 bases are a match to TRBD1. This CDR3 contains 15 residues. Germline loops: CDR1 MNHEY, CDR2 SVGAGI. V lost 4 bases, J lost 6 bases, and 11 bases stayed unmatched.

Only one count was recorded for this clonotype. The chain links TRBV20-1 to TRBJ1-3, with D possibly TRBD1 on 5 matching bases. V lost 3 bases to trimming and J lost 0 bases, with 9 bases between them. This CDR3 has 14 residues. CDR1 is DFQATT and CDR2 is SNEGSKA in the germline V gene (reference sequence). CDR3 residues: CSARGPFSGNTIYF. The CDR3 DNA reads as TGCAGTGCTAGGGGACCGTTCTCTGGAAACACCATATATTTT.

There are a few counts of this clonotype. The rearrangement uses TRBV3-1 and TRBJ2-5, with a weak D call TRBD2 (6 bases). With 1 base removed from V and 5 bases from J, the gap between germline ends came to 14 bases. The V gene's germline CDR1 is LGHDT and CDR2 YNNKEL (reference sequence). This CDR3 has 15 amino acids. CDR3 sequence: CASSQVDGSGETQYF. CDR3 bases: TGTGCCAGCAGCCAAGTCGACGGGAGCGGGGAGACCCAGTACTTC.

The chain links TRBV20-1 to TRBJ2-1; 10 nucleotides agree with TRBD2. With 4 bases clipped from V and 7 bases from J, the junction kept 7 bases outside the gene matches. This CDR3 contains 14 residues. Germline CDR1 DFQATT, CDR2 SNEGSKA (reference sequence). The CDR3 is CSAKTSGDSNEQFF. DNA for the CDR3: TGCAGTGCTAAAACTAGCGGGGATAGTAATGAGCAGTTCTTC.

This chain links TRBV4-3 with TRBJ2-7; 10 bases map to TRBD1. Germline V lookup: CDR1 LGHNA, CDR2 YSLEER. The junction had 1 base not matched to a gene; V was cut back by 0 bases and J by 2 bases. This CDR3 has 15 amino acids. CDR3 in DNA: TGCGCCAGCAGCCAAGATGGACAGGGGGCCTACGAGCAGTACTTC. This gives the protein CASSQDGQGAYEQYF.

The V and J genes are TRBV2 and TRBJ1-2; 8 bases are a match to TRBD1. CDR1 and CDR2 (germline): SNHLY, FYNNEI. CDR3 size: 14 residues. Losses at the gene ends were 6 bases for V and 8 bases for J; bases not matched to a gene: 11. Here the CDR3 DNA reads TGTGCCAGCAGCGCGGACAGGGAAGGGCGAGGCTACACCTTC. As protein: CASSADREGRGYTF.

The rearrangement uses TRBV20-1 and TRBJ2-7; 10 bases match TRBD2. The trim removed 5 bases at V and 2 bases at J, leaving 12 bases unmatched. This CDR3 spans 16 amino acids. Germline CDR1 reads DFQATT; CDR2 reads SNEGSKA (reference sequence). CDR3: CSAVGTSGKMAYEQYF. The CDR3 nucleotides are TGCAGTGCTGTCGGTACTAGCGGGAAAATGGCCTACGAGCAGTACTTC.

In DNA, the CDR3 is TGCGCCAGCGGCAGGGGAGCCTCTGGAAACACCATATATTTT. Amino acid sequence: CASGRGASGNTIYF. This chain links TRBV5-1 with TRBJ1-3, with D perhaps TRBD1 (6 bases). CDR1 and CDR2 from the germline V gene are SGHRS and YFSETQ. The CDR3 runs to 14 residues. V lost 7 bases to trimming and J lost 0 bases, with 11 bases between them.

The rearrangement uses TRBV4-2 and TRBJ2-1; the match to TRBD2 covers 7 bases. Germline loops: CDR1 LGHNA, CDR2 YNFKEQ. With V trimmed by 1 base and J by 4 bases, 10 bases remained unmatched. This CDR3 has 17 residues. CDR3 in amino acids: CASSQVSAGDRYNEQFF. The CDR3 coding sequence is TGTGCCAGCAGCCAAGTTTCCGCGGGGGACCGGTACAATGAGCAGTTCTTC.

V usage is TRBV20-1 and J usage is TRBJ2-7, with 7 bases identical to TRBD1. The CDR3 covers 14 residues. Per the germline V gene, CDR1 is DFQATT and CDR2 is SNEGSKA (reference sequence). Trimming removed 5 bases from V and 3 bases from J; junction bases left unmatched: 10. CDR3 region: CSAGFPGQSYEQYF. As DNA, the CDR3 is TGCAGTGCTGGTTTCCCGGGACAGAGCTACGAGCAGTACTTC.

The chain has TRBV12-3 or TRBV12-4 and TRBJ1-6; D perhaps matches TRBD1 (6 bases). This CDR3 spans 14 amino acids. Trimming took off 7 bases at V and 8 bases at J, with 15 bases between the two ends. The CDR3 loop reads CASNKQGADSPLHF. CDR3 bases: TGTGCCAGCAACAAACAGGGAGCGGATTCACCCCTCCACTTT.

The chain is built from TRBV20-1 and TRBJ1-5; TRBD1 matches 10 bases. Germline trimming cut 0 bases from V and 5 bases from J; bases unmatched to any gene: 1. CDR3 length: 14 amino acids. Germline V gene lookup returns CDR1 DFQATT and CDR2 SNEGSKA (reference sequence). Here the CDR3 reads CSARETGGHQPQHF. CDR3 in DNA: TGCAGTGCTAGAGAGACAGGGGGCCATCAGCCCCAGCATTTT.

This clonotype is labeled as medium-sized. The gene calls are TRBV2 and TRBJ2-7; the match to TRBD2 covers 13 bases. J lost 0 bases, V lost 5 bases, and 1 base had no gene match. There are 15 residues in the CDR3. Per the germline V gene, CDR1 is SNHLY and CDR2 is FYNNEI. In DNA form, the CDR3 reads TGTGCCAGCAGTTGGACTAGCGGGAGCTCCTACGAGCAGTACTTC. It specifies CASSWTSGSSYEQYF.

The chain couples TRBV2 to TRBJ1-2; D uncertain. The germline V gene encodes CDR1 SNHLY and CDR2 FYNNEI. Trimming left V 3 bases short and J 5 bases short, with 10 bases between. The CDR3 is made up of 13 amino acids. In DNA form, the CDR3 reads TGTGCCAGCAGTGAGGAGAATAGGTATGGCTACACCTTC. It specifies CASSEENRYGYTF. Full variable domain (missing parts from reference TRBV2 and TRBJ1-2): EPEVTQTPSHQVTQMGQEVILRCVPISNHLYFYWYRQILGQKVEFLVSFYNNEISEKSEIFDDQFSVERPDGSNFTLKIRSTKLEDSAMYFCASSEENRYGYTFGSGTRLTVV.

A remark on this clonotype: The junction departs from the called germline gene at one end, perhaps through a read error. The chain joins TRBV7-6 to TRBJ2-3; D unclear. The germline CDR1 and CDR2 sequences are SGHVS and FNYEAQ. This CDR3 has 12 residues. CDR3 loop: CASSLGTDTQYF. CDR3 nucleotide sequence: TGTGCCAGTAGCTTAGGCACAGATACGCAGTATTTT.

In this sample, this clonotype turned up a few times. The genes are TRBV20-1 and TRBJ1-6; tentatively, D is TRBD1 (6 bases). CDR3 size: 13 residues. CDR1 and CDR2 (germline): DFQATT, SNEGSKA (reference sequence). Trimming shortened V by 2 bases and J by 8 bases, and 10 bases separated the two germline ends. DNA of the CDR3: TGCAGTGCTAGAACAGAGGGGGATTCACCCCTCCACTTT. This codes for CSARTEGDSPLHF.

The chain is built from TRBV7-3 and TRBJ2-6, with TRBD2 as a possible D gene (5 bases). This CDR3 contains 16 residues. Germline lookup yields CDR1 SGHTA and CDR2 FQGTGA. V shed 4 bases and J shed 10 bases, with 20 bases lying between them. CDR3 protein: CASSYNGGISANVLTF. For the CDR3, the DNA is TGTGCCAGCAGCTACAACGGAGGAATTAGCGCTAACGTCCTGACTTTC.

The chain is built from TRBV4-2 and TRBJ1-1; 10 bases line up with TRBD1. This CDR3 has 16 residues. J lost 5 bases, V lost 0 bases, and 6 bases had no gene match. Looked up from germline, CDR1 is LGHNA and CDR2 is YNFKEQ. The CDR3 nucleotides are TGTGCCAGCAGCCAAGATTTGACAGGGGGCCGGACTGAAGCTTTCTTT. It codes for CASSQDLTGGRTEAFF.

The V gene is TRBV11-2, the J gene TRBJ2-7; unclear D gene. The ends were cut back, 2 bases at V and 2 bases at J, with 13 bases in the middle. Germline CDR1 SGHAT, CDR2 FQNNGV. The CDR3 runs 15 residues. The CDR3 loop is CASSLFPTQPYEQYV. DNA of the CDR3: TGTGCCAGCAGCTTATTTCCAACCCAACCCTACGAGCAGTACGTC.

A single count supports this clonotype. The CDR3 nucleotides read TGTGCCAGTAGTATAGTCGGTTTATCCAACCTACGGGACTATGGCTACACCTTC. Translation: CASSIVGLSNLRDYGYTF. This chain joins TRBV19 and TRBJ1-2; unclear D gene. V lost 1 base and J lost 3, with 21 bases in between. The CDR3 sequence is 18 residues long. Germline lookup yields CDR1 LNHDA and CDR2 SQIVND (reference sequence). Variable domain in full (rest from reference TRBV19 and TRBJ1-2): DGGITQSPKYLFRKEGQNVTLSCEQNLNHDAMYWYRQDPGQGLRLIYYSQIVNDFQKGDIAEGYSVSREKKESFPLTVTSAQKNPTAFYLCASSIVGLSNLRDYGYTFGSGTRLTVV.

This clonotype has ten or more counts. The rearrangement links TRBV10-1 to TRBJ2-5, with TRBD2 identical over 13 bases. Germline CDR1 is WNHNN and CDR2 is SYGVQD (reference sequence). The CDR3 runs 19 residues. Trimming at V came to 0 bases and at J to 0 bases, leaving 7 bases not matched to a gene. The CDR3 DNA reads TGCGCCAGCAGTGAGTCTGGGACTAGCGGGACCCATTACCAAGAGACCCAGTACTTC. Its translation is CASSESGTSGTHYQETQYF.

This chain connects TRBV24-1 to TRBJ2-3; 7 bases line up with TRBD1. Germline CDR1 is KGHDR and CDR2 is SFDVKD. Germline trimming cut 4 bases from V and 1 base from J; bases unmatched to any gene: 1. The CDR3 extends over 14 amino acids. The DNA for the CDR3 is TGTGCCACCAGTGAAACAGGGGGCACAGATACGCAGTATTTT. Protein sequence: CATSETGGTDTQYF.

About this clonotype itself: A much larger clone lies one base from this, so it may be a read error. The chain recombines TRBV30 with TRBJ2-1, with D maybe TRBD2 (6 bases). Germline-derived CDR1 and CDR2 are GTSNPN and SVGIG (reference sequence). CDR3 size: 14 residues. Trimming left V 0 bases short and J 9 bases short, with 15 bases between. The CDR3 reads CAWSVQGGAGEQFF. The CDR3 bases are TGTGCCTGGAGTGTACAAGGAGGGGCGGGTGAGCAGTTCTTC.

The V gene is TRBV7-9, the J gene TRBJ2-7; the D is unclear. Germline CDR1 reads SEHNR; CDR2 reads FQNEAQ (reference sequence). The length of the CDR3 is 14 residues. The V end lost 3 bases, the J end lost 0 bases, and 9 bases lay between the germline ends. Written as DNA, the CDR3 is TGTGCCAGCAGCTTCGGCGGAGCCTCCTACGAGCAGTACTTC. It yields the protein CASSFGGASYEQYF.

This clonotype was detected ten times or more. This chain links TRBV27 with TRBJ2-7, with TRBD2 as a possible D gene (7 bases). The CDR3 covers 16 residues. V was cut by 4 bases and J by 2 bases, with 18 bases left in between. CDR1 and CDR2 (germline): MNHEY, SMNVEV (reference sequence). The CDR3 DNA follows: TGTGCCAGCAGTTACGACGGGGGGCTGAAAACCTACGAGCAGTACTTC. Translation: CASSYDGGLKTYEQYF.

The genes are TRBV6-1 and TRBJ1-2, with TRBD1 as a possible D gene (6 bases). Trimming removed 6 bases from V and 5 bases from J, with 22 bases in between. Germline values: CDR1 MNHNS, CDR2 SASEGT. CDR3 length equals 16 residues. The CDR3 DNA reads as TGTGCCAGCAGATCATCCTTATCCGGACAGCTGTATGGCTACACCTTC. Translated, it gives CASRSSLSGQLYGYTF.